This T cell receptor (beta chain) was sequenced during a study of T-cell reconstitution after alpha-beta-depleted transplantation in children. This clonotype has just a few counts. V lost 3 bases, J lost 4 bases, and 4 bases stayed unmatched. CDR3 length equals 16 residues. CDR1 is SGHTA, CDR2 FQGNSA, per germline. During its preparation, the TCRbeta library received unique molecular identifiers. One entry per CDR3 protein results from TCRdb running MiXCR on the PCR reads. This table has about 540,000 distinct CDR3 sequences, around 20% appearing once. The V gene is TRBV7-2, the J gene TRBJ2-3; 13 nucleotides align to TRBD2. This TCR came from a human donor who donated a stem cell graft to a child with acute lymphoblastic leukemia. Sequencing was performed on PBMCs from the stem cell graft donor, taken from the stem cell graft. The CDR3 region is CASSFRLAGGPDTQYF. The CDR3 nucleotides read TGTGCCAGCAGCTTTCGACTAGCGGGAGGCCCAGATACGCAGTATTTT.